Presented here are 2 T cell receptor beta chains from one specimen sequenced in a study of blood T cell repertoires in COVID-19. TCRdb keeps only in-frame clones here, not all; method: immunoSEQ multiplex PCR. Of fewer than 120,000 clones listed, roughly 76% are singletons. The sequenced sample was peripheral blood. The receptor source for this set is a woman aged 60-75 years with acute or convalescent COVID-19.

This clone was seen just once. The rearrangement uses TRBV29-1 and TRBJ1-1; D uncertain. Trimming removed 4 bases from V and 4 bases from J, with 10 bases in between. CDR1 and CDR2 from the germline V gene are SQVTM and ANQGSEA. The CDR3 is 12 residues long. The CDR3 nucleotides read TGCAGCGTTGGTGCCGGGTTCACTGAAGCTTTCTTT. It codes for CSVGAGFTEAFF. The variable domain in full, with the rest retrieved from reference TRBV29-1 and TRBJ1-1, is SAVISQKPSRDICQRGTSLTIQCQVDSQVTMMFWYRQQPGQSLTLIATANQGSEATYESGFVIDKFPISRPNLTFSTLTVSNMSPEDSSIYLCSVGAGFTEAFFGQGTRLTVV.

CDR3 in amino acids: CSASNTGSRYNEQFF. The CDR3 DNA is TGCAGTGCTAGTAACACAGGGTCCCGCTACAATGAGCAGTTCTTC. The gene calls are TRBV20-1 and TRBJ2-1, with D possibly being TRBD1 (6 bases). The CDR3 is made up of 15 amino acids. Trimming took off 3 bases at V and 3 bases at J, with 15 bases between the two ends. In germline, CDR1 is DFQATT, CDR2 SNEGSKA (reference sequence).